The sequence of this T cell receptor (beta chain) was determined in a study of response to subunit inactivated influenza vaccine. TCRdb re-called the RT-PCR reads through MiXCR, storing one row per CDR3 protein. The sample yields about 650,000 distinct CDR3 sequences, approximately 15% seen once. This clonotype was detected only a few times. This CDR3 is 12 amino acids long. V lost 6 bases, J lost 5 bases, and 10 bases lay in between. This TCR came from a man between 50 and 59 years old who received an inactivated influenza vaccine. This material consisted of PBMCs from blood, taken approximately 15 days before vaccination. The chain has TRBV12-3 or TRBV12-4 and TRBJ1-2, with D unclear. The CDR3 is CASSRETYGYTF. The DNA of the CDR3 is TGTGCCAGCAGCCGAGAAACTTATGGCTACACCTTC.